The clone carrying this T cell receptor beta chain has just a few counts. Its target is unknown. The donors gave bone marrow, and they were healthy. The source of the sample is a study of cytomegalovirus exposure and HLA in healthy donors. Study-level findings and limits: Compared with the roughly 700-donor mean, an Asian-associated ancestry cluster reportedly had fewer N-insertions, according to a later analysis.

Primers for the PCR totalled 60 Vbeta and 13 Jbeta. The assay was immunoSEQ multiplex PCR, and TCRdb's table has in-frame clones only and misses some. Seen here are about 160,000 clones, 75% to 90% observed once, and the top ten hold 0.9% to 1%. V shed 0 bases and J 2 bases; nucleotides not matched to a gene: 6. Germline CDR1 and CDR2: GTSNPN and SVGIG (reference sequence). The CDR3 spans 16 residues. V gene TRBV30 combines with J gene TRBJ1-1, with 10 positions matching TRBD1. The sequencing input was PBMCs. This clonotype originated in a girl aged 2 to 9 in good health and CMV-seropositive. CDR3 sequence: CAWSVETGGVNTEAFF. The CDR3 DNA reads as TGTGCCTGGAGTGTCGAGACAGGGGGCGTTAACACTGAAGCTTTCTTT. Drawing the rest from reference TRBV30 and TRBJ1-1, the complete variable domain is SQTIHQWPATLVQPVGSPLSLECTVEGTSNPNLYWYRQAAGRGLQLLFYSVGIGQISSEVPQNLSASRPQDRQFILSSKKLLLSDSGFYLCAWSVETGGVNTEAFFGQGTRLTVV.